A selection of T cell receptor beta chains follows, all from one sample in a study of blood T cell repertoires in COVID-19. Generated by immunoSEQ multiplex PCR, the TCRdb table keeps only in-frame clones and is missing some. The sample lists 110,000 to 150,000 clones, approximately 82% occurring once. What was sequenced was peripheral blood. Receptors were obtained from a human donor in a cohort sampled during active COVID-19. CDR3s include the opening cysteine and the closing phenylalanine or tryptophan. The D gene is left open where the match is weak. The size field is filled for only some rows; it gives once, few, many or a size class.

clone_size | j_call | v_call | d_call | cdr3_aa | cdr3_nt
NA | TRBJ2-7 | TRBV7-8 | TRBD2 | CASSLAGGAYEQYF | TGTGCCAGCAGCTTAGCGGGAGGGGCCTACGAGCAGTACTTC
NA | TRBJ2-7 | TRBV7-9 | TRBD2 | CASSLGLAGIGEQYF | TGTGCCAGCAGCTTAGGACTAGCGGGTATCGGCGAGCAGTACTTC
NA | TRBJ1-1 | TRBV3-1/TRBV3-2 | TRBD1 | CASSRDRVRTEAFF | TGTGCCAGCAGTCGGGACAGGGTTCGAACTGAAGCTTTCTTT
NA | TRBJ1-2 | TRBV7-2 | TRBD1 | CASSLWTGFNYGYTF | TGTGCCAGCAGCTTATGGACAGGGTTCAACTATGGCTACACCTTC
NA | TRBJ2-2 | TRBV27 | NA | CASSWVRETGELFF | TGTGCCAGCAGTTGGGTCAGGGAAACCGGGGAGCTGTTTTTT
NA | TRBJ2-1 | TRBV25-1 | TRBD1 | CASRQTGYNEQFF | TGTGCCAGCAGGCAGACAGGGTACAATGAGCAGTTCTTC
NA | TRBJ1-1 | TRBV6-5 | NA | CASPVNTEAFF | TGTGCCAGCCCAGTGAACACTGAAGCTTTCTTT
NA | TRBJ2-2 | TRBV20-1 | NA | CSASRGINTGELFF | TGCAGTGCTAGTCGAGGTATCAACACCGGGGAGCTGTTTTTT
NA | TRBJ2-5 | TRBV30 | TRBD2 | CASRNSGSFETQYF | TGTGCGAGCCGAAATAGCGGGAGCTTTGAGACCCAGTACTTC
NA | TRBJ2-1 | TRBV4-1 | TRBD2 | CASSQVGLAASYNEQFF | TGCGCCAGCAGCCAAGTAGGTCTAGCGGCATCCTACAATGAGCAGTTCTTC
NA | TRBJ1-5 | TRBV19 | NA | CASSIVPTGQPQHF | TGTGCCAGTAGTATCGTTCCCACGGGTCAGCCCCAGCATTTT
NA | TRBJ2-1 | TRBV20-1 | NA | CSASVTGQQFF | TGCAGTGCTAGCGTAACAGGCCAGCAGTTCTTC
NA | TRBJ1-3 | TRBV11-3 | NA | CASSLGGPGNTIYF | TGTGCCAGCAGCTTAGGAGGTCCTGGAAACACCATATATTTT
NA | TRBJ2-2 | TRBV3-1/TRBV3-2 | TRBD2 | CASSQLGLAGGRTGELFF | TGTGCCAGCAGCCAACTAGGACTAGCGGGAGGCCGGACCGGGGAGCTGTTTTTT
NA | TRBJ2-5 | TRBV27 | TRBD2 | CASSEGTSGFQETQYF | TGTGCCAGCAGTGAGGGGACTAGCGGGTTCCAAGAGACCCAGTACTTC
NA | TRBJ1-2 | TRBV30 | TRBD1 | CAWDPGQGVLWGSGYTF | TGTGCCTGGGATCCGGGACAGGGGGTTCTGTGGGGATCCGGCTACACCTTC
NA | TRBJ2-2 | TRBV4-2 | NA | CASSQGISSPGTGELFF | TGTGCCAGCAGCCAAGGAATCTCGAGCCCGGGCACCGGGGAGCTGTTTTTT
NA | TRBJ2-5 | TRBV21-1 | NA | CASSVKLAGGLETQYF | TGTGCCAGCAGCGTAAAGCTAGCGGGAGGGTTGGAGACCCAGTACTTC
few | TRBJ2-1 | TRBV19 | TRBD2 | CATSRLAGGNEQFF | TGTGCCACCTCTAGGCTAGCGGGAGGTAATGAGCAGTTCTTC
NA | TRBJ1-2 | TRBV7-2 | TRBD1 | CASSPTRTGGANGYTF | TGTGCCAGCAGCCCGACCCGGACAGGGGGCGCGAATGGCTACACCTTC
NA | TRBJ2-1 | TRBV7-2 | TRBD1 | CASSLVAGGRSEQFF | TGTGCCAGCAGCTTAGTGGCAGGGGGCCGGAGCGAGCAGTTCTTC
NA | TRBJ1-5 | TRBV5-1 | NA | CASSFEGGYNQPQHF | TGCGCCAGCAGCTTCGAGGGCGGTTACAATCAGCCCCAGCATTTT
NA | TRBJ1-6 | TRBV7-3 | TRBD1 | CASRLQGAGNSPLHF | TGTGCCAGCAGACTACAGGGGGCCGGAAATTCACCCCTCCACTTT
NA | TRBJ1-4 | TRBV15 | NA | CATSSHREKLFF | TGTGCCACCAGCAGTCACAGGGAAAAACTGTTTTTT
NA | TRBJ1-4 | TRBV19 | TRBD1 | CASSILGQGANEKLFF | TGTGCCAGTAGTATCCTCGGACAGGGGGCTAATGAAAAACTGTTTTTT
NA | TRBJ2-1 | TRBV7-6 | NA | CASSLEIFGEQFF | TGTGCCAGCAGCTTAGAAATCTTCGGTGAGCAGTTCTTC
NA | TRBJ1-5 | TRBV3-1/TRBV3-2 | TRBD1 | CASSRPKATGGLGLSPQHF | TGTGCCAGCAGCCGACCCAAGGCGACAGGGGGCCTCGGTTTATCGCCCCAGCATTTT
NA | TRBJ1-2 | TRBV14 | TRBD1 | CASSPSRDRFDGYTF | TGTGCCAGCAGCCCGTCCCGGGACAGGTTTGATGGCTACACCTTC
NA | TRBJ2-7 | TRBV28 | TRBD2 | CASSYTGTSTYEQYF | TGTGCCAGCAGCTATACCGGGACTAGCACCTACGAGCAGTACTTC
NA | TRBJ2-7 | TRBV3-1/TRBV3-2 | NA | CASSQIHSSYEQYF | TGTGCCAGCAGCCAAATCCACAGCTCCTACGAGCAGTACTTC
NA | TRBJ2-1 | TRBV12-5 | NA | CASGLGSSYNEQFF | TGTGCTAGTGGCCTCGGGAGCTCCTACAATGAGCAGTTCTTC